A selection of T cell receptor beta chains follows, all from one sample in a study of T cell responses to AZD1222 COVID-19 vaccine. Clones were sequenced by immunoSEQ multiplex PCR, and TCRdb holds only the in-frame ones, with some missing. The data contain around 200,000 clones, 85% to 95% of them singletons. The sample was peripheral blood, taken 28 days after the second dose of the MenACWY control vaccine. These receptors originate from an adult who received the MenACWY meningococcal vaccine as a control. Both conserved end residues are part of each CDR3. D genes are given only for firm matches.

V gene	CDR3 length	J gene	D gene	CDR3 protein
TRBV2	12	TRBJ2-3	NA	CASSVMRDTQYF
TRBV3-1/TRBV3-2	15	TRBJ2-1	NA	CASSRVGASYNEQFF
TRBV11-2	14	TRBJ1-2	NA	CASSGQITNYGYTF
TRBV15	16	TRBJ2-3	NA	CATSRGRGSITDTQYF
TRBV7-6	18	TRBJ1-5	NA	CASSLGERTAVSNQPQHF
TRBV6-6	15	TRBJ1-2	NA	CASSYGDGSNYGYTF
TRBV6-6	16	TRBJ1-2	TRBD1	CASSYSPTGGGNGYTF
TRBV6-5	15	TRBJ1-6	NA	CASNYPSSYNSPLHF
TRBV5-8	15	TRBJ1-1	TRBD1	CASSLGTGVDTEAFF
TRBV7-9	17	TRBJ1-4	NA	CASSLGVGGTTNEKLFF
TRBV7-2	15	TRBJ2-1	NA	CASSQGRGIYNEQFF
TRBV19	14	TRBJ1-5	NA	CASSIVGRNQPQHF
TRBV6-4	15	TRBJ1-6	NA	CASKRGQALGEPLHF
TRBV11-2	14	TRBJ1-2	NA	CASTTAGRVYGYTF
TRBV11-2	18	TRBJ1-1	NA	CASSLVRGKATMNTEAFF
TRBV7-2	14	TRBJ1-3	NA	CASSSQVSGNTIYF
TRBV18	15	TRBJ1-1	NA	CASSPRAGMTTEAFF
TRBV5-4	15	TRBJ1-1	NA	CASSLDATLGTEAFF
TRBV3-1/TRBV3-2	13	TRBJ1-2	NA	CASSQVLRDGYTF
TRBV28	14	TRBJ1-1	TRBD1	CASRDYRGDTEAFF
TRBV2	18	TRBJ2-5	TRBD1	CASSELGQGIEYQETQYF
TRBV4-3	15	TRBJ1-2	TRBD1	CASSRTGGGGYGYTF
TRBV6-2/TRBV6-3	15	TRBJ2-7	TRBD2	CASSHGGSGDYEQYF
TRBV3-1/TRBV3-2	16	TRBJ2-1	NA	CASSQDSAARGNEQFF
TRBV19	17	TRBJ1-5	TRBD1	CASTQQGVSIEGQPQHF
TRBV5-1	16	TRBJ1-1	TRBD1	CASSPTGYGPNTEAFF
TRBV27	16	TRBJ2-2	NA	CASSLNGNTNTGELFF
TRBV5-4	14	TRBJ1-5	NA	CASSNGAGNQPQHF
TRBV6-5	15	TRBJ1-4	NA	CASRTTQGSNEKLFF
TRBV5-1	15	TRBJ2-1	TRBD2	CASSLSGGAYNEQFF
TRBV21-1	15	TRBJ1-1	NA	CASSKGSRRDTEAFF
TRBV6-6	14	TRBJ1-2	TRBD1	CASIPTGADYGYTF
TRBV29-1	12	TRBJ1-4	NA	CSVAQRNEKLFF
TRBV24-1	13	TRBJ1-4	NA	CATSDSSRTEEFF
TRBV2	11	TRBJ2-7	NA	CASSDSEGQYF
TRBV18	12	TRBJ1-1	NA	CASSSQQGEAFF
TRBV19	12	TRBJ2-2	NA	CASSKNTGELFF
TRBV19	16	TRBJ2-3	NA	CASSARTAGSADTQYF